Below are 17 T cell receptor beta chains sequenced from a single sample in a study of T-cell reconstitution after alpha-beta-depleted transplantation in children. The authors prepared the TCRbeta library with unique molecular identifiers. Via MiXCR, TCRdb re-called the PCR reads, giving one row per CDR3 protein. This sample carries fewer than 550,000 distinct CDR3 sequences, 10% of them seen once, and the ten largest clones take roughly 2%. The input for sequencing was PBMCs, taken before TCRalphabeta/CD19-depleted stem cell transplant. Receptors originate from a child aged 2 to 10 with inherited bone marrow failure, due to receive a stem cell transplant.

As for this clonotype: A much more abundant neighbour one base away suggests this may be a read error. The chain uses TRBV7-8 and TRBJ2-7, with TRBD2 as a possible D gene (6 bases). Per the germline V gene, CDR1 is SGHVS and CDR2 is FQNEAQ. The CDR3 runs 16 residues. DNA of the CDR3: TGTGCCAACAGCTTAGTTCCTAGCGCGACCACCTACGAGCAGTACTTC. Translated, it gives CANSLVPSATTYEQYF.

This clonotype was seen more than once but under ten times. The V gene is TRBV28, the J gene TRBJ2-7, with 7 positions matching TRBD1. CDR3 length equals 16 residues. V gave up 5 bases and J gave up 3 bases; unmatched junction bases: 13. Germline CDR1 MDHEN, CDR2 SYDVKM. CDR3 amino acids: CASSRPDRDGRYEQYF. The DNA for the CDR3 is TGTGCCAGCAGTCGACCAGACAGGGACGGGCGCTACGAGCAGTACTTC.

This clonotype was seen many times. The chain joins TRBV7-9 to TRBJ2-2; 8 bases match TRBD1. The CDR3 loop spans 15 amino acids. The ends lost 6 bases at V and 6 bases at J; junction bases unmatched: 9. CDR1 and CDR2 from the germline V gene are SEHNR and FQNEAQ (reference sequence). The CDR3: CASSPDRGPAGELFF. The CDR3 nucleotides read TGTGCCAGCAGTCCAGACAGGGGTCCCGCCGGGGAGCTGTTTTTT. Filled out from reference TRBV7-9 and TRBJ2-2, the complete variable domain reads DTGVSQNPRHKITKRGQNVTFRCDPISEHNRLYWYRQTLGQGPEFLTYFQNEAQLEKSRLLSDRFSAERPKGSFSTLEIQRTEQGDSAMYLCASSPDRGPAGELFFGEGSRLTVL.

This clonotype has just a few counts. J is TRBJ2-3 and V is TRBV27, with 9 nucleotides matching TRBD1. Germline CDR1 is MNHEY and CDR2 is SMNVEV (reference sequence). With V trimmed by 6 bases and J by 5 bases, 9 bases remained unmatched. This CDR3 is built from 15 residues. CDR3 residues: CASSLGRQGGDTQYF. The CDR3 DNA reads TGTGCCAGCAGCCTAGGCCGACAGGGGGGAGATACGCAGTATTTT.

This clonotype occurred many times. This rearrangement joins TRBV15 to TRBJ2-3; no clear D gene. This CDR3 has 13 amino acids. V lost 1 base, J lost 6 bases, and 8 bases lay in between. Germline CDR1 LNHNV, CDR2 YYDKDF (reference sequence). This CDR3 reads CATSRGRRDTQYF. CDR3 in DNA: TGTGCCACCAGCAGAGGCCGGCGCGATACGCAGTATTTT. Full variable domain (outside the CDR3, taken from reference TRBV15 and TRBJ2-3): DAMVIQNPRYQVTQFGKPVTLSCSQTLNHNVMYWYQQKSSQAPKLLFHYYDKDFNNEADTPDNFQSRRPNTSFCFLDIRSPGLGDTAMYLCATSRGRRDTQYFGPGTRLTVL.

The chain is built from TRBV7-2 and TRBJ2-3; D gene ambiguous. Germline V gives CDR1 SGHTA, CDR2 FQGNSA. V gave up 5 bases and J gave up 2 bases, with 11 bases separating them. This CDR3 spans 14 amino acids. DNA for the CDR3: TGTGCCAGCAGCCCCAGGCAAACCACAGATACGCAGTATTTT. Amino acids: CASSPRQTTDTQYF. Filled out from reference TRBV7-2 and TRBJ2-3, the complete variable domain reads GAGVSQSPSNKVTEKGKDVELRCDPISGHTALYWYRQSLGQGLEFLIYFQGNSAPDKSGLPSDRFSAERTGGSVSTLTIQRTQQEDSAVYLCASSPRQTTDTQYFGPGTRLTVL.

This clonotype was found many times. V gene TRBV12-3 or TRBV12-4 combines with J gene TRBJ1-2; 9 nucleotides agree with TRBD1. After removal of 5 bases from V and 8 bases from J, the junction contained 9 bases not matched to a gene. CDR3 length equals 14 residues. CDR3 coding DNA: TGTGCCAGCAGTCCTGGACAGGGGAAAGGGGGCTACACCTTC. It codes for CASSPGQGKGGYTF.

The rearrangement uses TRBV25-1 and TRBJ1-2, with 7 nucleotides matching TRBD1. The CDR3 sequence is 14 residues long. J gave up 8 bases and V 1 base, and 7 bases lay outside the gene matches. Germline CDR1 is MGHDK and CDR2 is SYGVNS. For the CDR3, the DNA is TGTGCCAGCAGTGAATTGAGACAGGGAGACGGCTACACCTTC. It specifies CASSELRQGDGYTF.

At least ten counts were recorded for this clonotype. The chain uses TRBV4-3 and TRBJ2-3; TRBD2 matches at 8 bases. Germline V gene data show CDR1 as LGHNA and CDR2 as YSLEER. The V and J ends lost 2 bases and 1 base, in that order; junction bases with no gene match: 8. The CDR3 covers 17 residues. Written as DNA, the CDR3 is TGCGCCAGCAGCCAAAGGGGTCCGACTAGCGGCACAGATACGCAGTATTTT. Encoded protein: CASSQRGPTSGTDTQYF.

This clonotype was detected ten times or more. This rearrangement joins TRBV20-1 to TRBJ2-5; D not resolved. Germline V gene sequence: CDR1 DFQATT, CDR2 SNEGSKA (reference sequence). The V gene lost 1 base and the J gene lost 4 bases, with 7 bases spanning the gap. The CDR3 has 12 amino acids. Written as DNA, the CDR3 is TGCAGTGCTAGAGCTAGGCTAGAGACCCAGTACTTC. It yields the protein CSARARLETQYF.

This clonotype occurred many times. The J gene is TRBJ2-7, the V gene TRBV4-3, with D tentatively TRBD1 (6 bases). CDR3 length: 16 residues. The germline V and J ends were trimmed by 1 base and 0 bases, with 13 bases remaining between them. The germline CDR1 and CDR2 sequences are LGHNA and YSLEER. CDR3 bases: TGCGCCAGCAGCCAAGGGCTGGGCAGGGGCTCCTACGAGCAGTACTTC. Its translation is CASSQGLGRGSYEQYF.

The chain links TRBV6-1 to TRBJ2-3; D is ambiguous. Germline V gives CDR1 MNHNS, CDR2 SASEGT. The CDR3 runs 15 residues. The V end was cut by 5 bases, the J end by 4 bases, with 16 bases between. The CDR3 DNA sequence: TGTGCCAGCAGTCCCGGACGAGCCCCCCCAGATACGCAGTATTTT. The encoded protein is CASSPGRAPPDTQYF.

This clonotype was seen at least ten times. The rearrangement uses TRBV7-2 and TRBJ1-2; D is ambiguous. CDR1 is SGHTA, CDR2 FQGNSA, per germline. The CDR3 consists of 13 residues. V lost 1 base, J lost 3 bases, and 6 bases lay in between. The CDR3 loop is CASSLDSHYGYTF. In DNA form, the CDR3 reads TGTGCCAGCAGCTTAGACAGTCACTATGGCTACACCTTC. The entire variable domain, with the rest obtained from reference TRBV7-2 and TRBJ1-2, is as follows: GAGVSQSPSNKVTEKGKDVELRCDPISGHTALYWYRQSLGQGLEFLIYFQGNSAPDKSGLPSDRFSAERTGGSVSTLTIQRTQQEDSAVYLCASSLDSHYGYTFGSGTRLTVV.

Many counts were recorded for this clonotype. The V call is TRBV4-3, the J call TRBJ2-7; 8 bases are shared with TRBD1. Trimming at V came to 4 bases and at J to 5 bases, leaving 7 bases not matched to a gene. The CDR3 spans 14 residues. The germline CDR1 and CDR2 sequences are LGHNA and YSLEER. The CDR3 DNA reads TGCGCCAGCAGCCGAGGACAGGGCACAGACGAGCAGTACTTC. It codes for CASSRGQGTDEQYF.

This clonotype was recorded at least ten times. This chain joins TRBV10-3 and TRBJ1-2, with TRBD1 matching 7 bases. This CDR3 is 13 amino acids long. The germline V gene encodes CDR1 ENHRY and CDR2 SYGVKD. The V segment lost 8 bases and the J segment 3 bases; nucleotides outside the gene matches: 6. The CDR3 DNA sequence: TGTGCCATCGGGACAGTCGAGGACTATGGCTACACCTTC. Protein: CAIGTVEDYGYTF.

There are many counts of this clonotype. This sequence joins TRBV7-2 and TRBJ1-1; 8 bases agree with TRBD1. The CDR3 runs to 13 residues. The germline V gene has CDR1 SGHTA and CDR2 FQGNSA. The junction had 3 bases not matched to a gene; V was cut back by 4 bases and J by 5 bases. In DNA, the CDR3 is TGTGCCAGCAGCTCGCAGGGGGCGACTGAAGCTTTCTTT. This translates into CASSSQGATEAFF.

The chain combines TRBV23-1 with TRBJ2-1; 11 nucleotides match TRBD1. TRBV23-1 counts as an open reading frame of uncertain function. The CDR3 is 16 amino acids. After removal of 2 bases from V and 2 bases from J, the junction contained 2 bases not matched to a gene. CDR3 nucleotide sequence: TGCGCCAGCAGTCAACGGACAGGGGGCGCCTACAATGAGCAGTTCTTC. It translates to CASSQRTGGAYNEQFF.